This T cell receptor beta chain was sequenced in a study of early T cells in non-severe SARS-CoV-2 infection (dated by TCRdb to 2020 to 2023). Broadly, across the study: Because TCR sequencing relied on bulk RNA taken from unsorted whole blood, pairing of alpha and beta chains was not possible.

Including cysteine and phenylalanine, the CDR3 has 16 amino acids. Only the CDR3 DNA stays, 48 bases, in frame from base 1. Trimming leaves V shorter by 1 base and J shorter by 4 bases, with the junction holding 1 base beyond the gene matches. The germline V gene yields SGHTA for CDR1 and FQGNSA for CDR2. Set within a cohort of healthcare workers in London, UK, this nested case-control study involved weekly PCR testing of nasopharyngeal swabs along with blood sampling. Healthcare workers were enrolled in the week of the UK lockdown, from 23 to 31 March 2020, and were followed every week for up to roughly 16 weeks. Here is what the overall study found, with its caveats: VDJdb matching was skewed toward anti-spike CD8 responses, so virus-specific expansions were likely underestimated and private and CD4 specificities were missed.

This clonotype was seen a handful of times. Its binding antigen is unknown. Base qualities are not recorded, but no much larger clone differs from it by a single base. The library came from 5' RACE. The instrument was a NextSeq 500. In the TCR library protocol, unique molecular identifiers were attached to individual cDNA molecules to correct for PCR bias and sequencing error. Both TCR alpha and beta chains were sequenced, and tight co-correlation was observed between alpha and beta sequence abundances in each sample. The published analysis was carried out like this. Decombinator V4 was used to perform V gene, J gene and CDR3 annotation of TCR sequences. Expanded TCRs were defined as changing significantly between any two time points under a Poisson model with p below 0.0001. Abundances of TCRs were expressed as counts per million after normalisation to the total number of TCRs sequenced in each sample. MAIT TCRs were defined by TRAV1-2 paired with TRAJ12, TRAJ20 or TRAJ33, and iNKT TCRs by TRAV10 paired with TRAJ18. A search of VDJdb, accessed on 1 November 2021, was run for TCRs annotated to CMV, EBV and SARS-CoV-2, with TCRs annotated for multiple antigens excluded. TCRdb trimmed public reads at Q25 via fastp, called clones via MiXCR and kept in-frame beta chains. Rows with a matching CDR3 protein are joined into one entry that keeps the most common DNA and genes. The V and J calls, along with clone size, are taken from TCRdb and not from the paper's own processing. The sample table holds tens of thousands of distinct CDR3 sequences, of which 5.2% were seen once. Approximately 3.4% of the sample is taken by the ten largest.

The sequencing sample was made of whole blood. This receptor was obtained from an adult who was a healthcare worker with PCR-confirmed SARS-CoV-2 infection or an uninfected control (not recorded which). The chain was built from TRBV7-2 and TRBJ2-1, and 13 junction bases match TRBD2. CDR3 sequence: CASSLEGLAGYNEQFF. The bases read TGTGCCAGCAGCTTAGAGGGACTAGCGGGGTACAATGAGCAGTTCTTC.